This T cell receptor beta chain was identified in a study of T cell responses to AZD1222 COVID-19 vaccine. Regarding the study as a whole: After the peak T cell response, and only then, were repertoires sampled. Two AZD1222 administrations were followed by greater Spike-specific TCR breadth and depth. Seropositive at baseline were only a handful of AZD1222 recipients. Mostly white British, mostly female donors; authors suggested clonal diversity may be underestimated.

The protocol was immunoSEQ multiplex PCR, while the TCRdb copy is restricted to in-frame clones and leaves out a portion. The table lists approximately 210,000 clones, about 94% of them singletons. Comments on this clone: The antigen remains unidentified.

The sample here was peripheral blood, taken 28 days after the second dose of the MenACWY control vaccine. This TCR was sampled from an adult who received the MenACWY meningococcal vaccine as a control.

The DNA for the CDR3 is TGTGCCAGCAGGACGCAGACAGATACGCAGTATTTT. Its translation: CASRTQTDTQYF. This rearrangement joins TRBV25-1 to TRBJ2-3; D is undetermined. The CDR3 has 12 amino acids. The ends were cut back, 6 bases at V and 3 bases at J, with 7 bases in the middle. CDR1 is MGHDK, CDR2 SYGVNS, per germline.